These 21 T cell receptor beta chains were all obtained from the same sample, sequenced in a study of blood T cell repertoires in COVID-19. TCRdb's copy holds only in-frame clones and misses some; the assay was immunoSEQ multiplex PCR. The sample contains some 100,000 clones, 86% of which appear only once. The sequencing sample was made of PBMCs or T cells enriched from blood (not recorded which). These receptor sequences come from a woman aged 45-65 years who had recovered from COVID-19.

This sequence joins TRBV29-1 and TRBJ1-1, with D possibly matching TRBD1 (5 bases). V lost 5 bases and J lost 4, with 14 bases in between. CDR1 and CDR2 from the germline V gene are SQVTM and ANQGSEA. CDR3 length: 13 amino acids. The CDR3 is CSVWVTVGTEAFF. In DNA, the CDR3 is TGCAGCGTTTGGGTGACAGTGGGCACTGAAGCTTTCTTT. Full variable domain (missing parts from reference TRBV29-1 and TRBJ1-1): SAVISQKPSRDICQRGTSLTIQCQVDSQVTMMFWYRQQPGQSLTLIATANQGSEATYESGFVIDKFPISRPNLTFSTLTVSNMSPEDSSIYLCSVWVTVGTEAFFGQGTRLTVV.

V usage is TRBV12-5 and J usage is TRBJ1-1, with a possible D match to TRBD1 (5 bases). This CDR3 has 15 residues. Germline V gives CDR1 LGHNT, CDR2 FRNRAP. The ends were cut back, 1 base at V and 2 bases at J, with 11 bases in the middle. As DNA, the CDR3 is TGTGCTAGTGGTTTGGGAGGACAATTAAACACTGAAGCTTTCTTT. This sequence encodes CASGLGGQLNTEAFF.

The rearrangement joins TRBV5-6 to TRBJ1-2; no clear D. CDR1 is SGHDT, CDR2 YYEEEE, per germline. CDR3 size: 13 residues. Trimming took 3 bases from V and 8 from J, leaving 14 bases between them. The chain's CDR3 is CASSYYSSRGYTF. The CDR3 DNA sequence: TGTGCCAGCAGCTATTACAGCTCCCGCGGCTACACCTTC.

A few counts support this clone. The chain combines TRBV4-1 with TRBJ2-1; maybe TRBD2 (6 bases). V was cut by 0 bases and J by 3 bases, with 9 bases left in between. Germline CDR1 reads MGHRA; CDR2 reads YSYEKL. This CDR3 spans 15 amino acids. The CDR3 sequence is CASSQEGTYYNEQFF. DNA of the CDR3: TGCGCCAGCAGCCAAGAGGGGACTTACTACAATGAGCAGTTCTTC.

Details on this clone: One end of the junction varies from germline; a read error may be responsible. The chain carries TRBV20-1 and TRBJ2-3; no clear D gene. The V gene's germline CDR1 is DFQATT and CDR2 SNEGSKA (reference sequence). The CDR3 runs to 10 residues. CDR3 residues: CSASIDTQYF. The CDR3 nucleotides are TGCAGTGCTAGCATAGATACGCAGTATTTT.

V and J are TRBV28 and TRBJ1-1; D gene uncertain. Germline loops: CDR1 MDHEN, CDR2 SYDVKM. With 6 bases removed from V and 0 bases from J, the gap between germline ends came to 11 bases. The CDR3 is 14 residues long. The CDR3 nucleotides are TGTGCCAGCAGAACGCGGAAAGTGAACACTGAAGCTTTCTTT. Protein: CASRTRKVNTEAFF.

The chain joins TRBV6-5 to TRBJ1-3; D is possibly TRBD1 (5 bases). The germline V gene has CDR1 MNHEY and CDR2 SVGAGI. This CDR3 has 13 residues. V dropped 8 bases and J dropped 8 bases, with 16 bases sitting between them. The CDR3 sequence: CASRRGLGDTIYF. The CDR3 bases are TGTGCCAGCCGGAGGGGTTTGGGGGACACCATATATTTT.

This chain links TRBV7-8 with TRBJ2-1; 7 nucleotides agree with TRBD2. Germline trimming cut 4 bases from V and 8 bases from J; bases unmatched to any gene: 8. Germline lookup yields CDR1 SGHVS and CDR2 FQNEAQ. This CDR3 region has 14 residues. CDR3 nucleotides: TGTGCCAGCAGCTCCTTTCCGGGGGGTTATGAGCAGTTCTTC. Translated, it gives CASSSFPGGYEQFF.

This clone was observed once. V gene TRBV14 combines with J gene TRBJ2-1; 11 nucleotides match TRBD2. The ends lost 3 bases at V and 7 bases at J; junction bases unmatched: 5. This CDR3 has 15 amino acids. Germline lookup yields CDR1 SGHDN and CDR2 FVKESK. Here the CDR3 DNA reads TGTGCCAGCAGCCACTTAGCGGGGGGGCCGAATGAGCAGTTCTTC. Its protein product is CASSHLAGGPNEQFF.

DNA for the CDR3: TGTGCCAGTAGTATCGGACAGCTCTATGGCTACACCTTC. Translating gives CASSIGQLYGYTF. The rearrangement joins TRBV19 to TRBJ1-2; the D gene is possibly TRBD1 (6 bases). Germline V gives CDR1 LNHDA, CDR2 SQIVND (reference sequence). The V end lost 3 bases, the J end lost 4 bases, and 9 bases lay between the germline ends. The CDR3 loop spans 13 amino acids.

The CDR3 nucleotides read TGTGCCTGGGAAAAGACAGGGGGGAGCGGACCCCTCCACTTT. Amino acid sequence: CAWEKTGGSGPLHF. The chain recombines TRBV30 with TRBJ1-6; 9 nucleotides line up with TRBD1. The CDR3 runs 14 residues. Trimming took 5 bases from V and 12 from J; bases not matched to a gene: 11. Per germline, CDR1 GTSNPN and CDR2 SVGIG (reference sequence).

The J gene is TRBJ2-2, the V gene TRBV24-1, with D possibly matching TRBD1 (6 bases). Trimming shortened V by 5 bases and J by 7 bases, and 10 bases separated the two germline ends. The length of the CDR3 is 13 residues. Germline CDR1 KGHDR, CDR2 SFDVKD. This CDR3 reads CATSVIGGGELFF. The CDR3 bases are TGTGCCACCAGTGTTATAGGGGGCGGGGAGCTGTTTTTT.

This sequence joins TRBV28 and TRBJ2-7; D is undetermined. CDR1 and CDR2 (germline): MDHEN, SYDVKM. Trimming stripped 2 bases from V and 5 bases from J, with 19 bases between. The CDR3 length is 16 residues. Written as DNA, the CDR3 is TGTGCCAGCAGTTTAAGACAAACCACAACGAAGGACGAGCAGTACTTC. Translation: CASSLRQTTTKDEQYF.

The genes are TRBV28 and TRBJ2-2; a weak D match, TRBD2 (6 bases). CDR1 is MDHEN, CDR2 SYDVKM, per germline. The CDR3 has 17 residues. Between the trimmed V and J ends, which lost 3 bases and 2 bases, there was a span of 16 bases. The CDR3 spells CASSFFRELLNTGELFF. The CDR3 DNA reads as TGTGCCAGCAGTTTTTTCCGGGAGTTGTTAAACACCGGGGAGCTGTTTTTT.

The chain recombines TRBV2 with TRBJ2-3; TRBD2 aligns across 11 bases. The CDR3 is 16 amino acids. CDR1 and CDR2 (germline): SNHLY, FYNNEI. Trimming took 6 bases from V and 2 from J; bases not matched to a gene: 7. DNA of the CDR3: TGTGCCAGCAGAAAGCGACTAGCGGGGAACACAGATACGCAGTATTTT. It encodes CASRKRLAGNTDTQYF.

V is TRBV5-5 and J is TRBJ1-6, with 8 bases lining up with TRBD1. From germline, CDR1 is SGHKS and CDR2 YYEKEE (reference sequence). The J segment lost 7 bases and the V segment lost 2 bases, leaving 5 bases of the junction unmatched. The CDR3 covers 15 residues. CDR3 bases: TGTGCCAGCAGCTTCTCAGGGGGCGCGAATTCACCCCTCCACTTT. It specifies CASSFSGGANSPLHF.

The CDR3 reads CASSLGSLAGETQYF. Written as DNA, the CDR3 is TGCGCCAGCAGCTTGGGGAGCTTAGCGGGAGAGACCCAGTACTTC. The rearrangement links TRBV5-1 to TRBJ2-5, with 7 bases identical to TRBD2. The trim removed 0 bases at V and 4 bases at J, leaving 6 bases unmatched. The CDR3 sequence is 15 residues long. In germline, CDR1 is SGHRS, CDR2 YFSETQ.

The J gene is TRBJ1-2, the V gene TRBV30, with TRBD1 matching over 9 bases. V was pared by 5 bases and J by 7 bases, with 8 bases of the junction left unmatched. The CDR3 loop spans 13 amino acids. Germline CDR1 is GTSNPN and CDR2 is SVGIG (reference sequence). The DNA of the CDR3 is TGTGCCTGGGGAGGGACAGGGAAGGGTGGCTACACCTTC. Residues: CAWGGTGKGGYTF.

This chain's CDR3 is CATATYRDGGDTQYF. CDR3 sequence (DNA): TGTGCCACGGCGACTTACAGGGATGGTGGAGATACGCAGTATTTT. The V gene is TRBV24-1, the J gene TRBJ2-3, with D perhaps matching TRBD1 (6 bases). V lost 10 bases and J lost 5, with 21 bases in between. The CDR3 contains 15 residues. Germline values: CDR1 KGHDR, CDR2 SFDVKD.

The chain couples TRBV4-1 to TRBJ1-4, with 9 bases lining up with TRBD1. The V gene's germline CDR1 is MGHRA and CDR2 YSYEKL. Unmatched junction bases numbered 12, after V lost 2 bases and J lost 8 bases. There are 17 residues in the CDR3. CDR3 nucleotides: TGCGCCAGCAGCCAATCTTCCACCGGGACAGGGAGCGAAAAACTGTTTTTT. Its translation is CASSQSSTGTGSEKLFF.

CDR3 bases: TGTGCCAGCAGCCCTCCCTCGCGAGGCTACGAGCAGTACTTC. Its protein product is CASSPPSRGYEQYF. The chain recombines TRBV9 with TRBJ2-7; D is ambiguous. This CDR3 spans 14 amino acids. Germline CDR1 SGDLS, CDR2 YYNGEE. V was cut by 4 bases and J by 3 bases, with 14 bases left in between.